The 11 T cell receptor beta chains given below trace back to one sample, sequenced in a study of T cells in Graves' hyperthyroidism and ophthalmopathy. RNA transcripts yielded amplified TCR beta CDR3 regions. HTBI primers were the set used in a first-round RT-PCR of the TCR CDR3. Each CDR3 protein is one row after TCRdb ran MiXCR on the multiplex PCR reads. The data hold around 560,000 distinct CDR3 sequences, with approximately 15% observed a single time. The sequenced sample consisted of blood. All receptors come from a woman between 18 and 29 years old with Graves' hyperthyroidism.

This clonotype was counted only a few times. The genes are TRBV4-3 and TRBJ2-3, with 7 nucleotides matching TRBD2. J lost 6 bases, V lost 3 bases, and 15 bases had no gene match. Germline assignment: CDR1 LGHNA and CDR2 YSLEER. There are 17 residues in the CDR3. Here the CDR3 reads CASSQGGGRTWVDTQYF. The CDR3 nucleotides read TGCGCCAGCAGCCAGGGGGGGGGACGGACCTGGGTGGATACGCAGTATTTT.

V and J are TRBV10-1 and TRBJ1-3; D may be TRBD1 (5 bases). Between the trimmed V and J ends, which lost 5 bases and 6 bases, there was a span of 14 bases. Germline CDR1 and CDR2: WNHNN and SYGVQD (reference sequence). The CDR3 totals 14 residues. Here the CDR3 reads CASSFGGSENTIYF. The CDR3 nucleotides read TGCGCCAGCAGTTTTGGGGGATCGGAAAACACCATATATTTT.

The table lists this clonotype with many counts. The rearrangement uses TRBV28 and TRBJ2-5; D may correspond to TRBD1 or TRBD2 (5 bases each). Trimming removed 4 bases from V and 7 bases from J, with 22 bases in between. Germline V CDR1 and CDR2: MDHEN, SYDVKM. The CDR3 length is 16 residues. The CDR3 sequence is CASSSNQPGRRWTQYF. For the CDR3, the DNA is TGTGCCAGCAGTTCAAATCAGCCGGGACGGAGGTGGACCCAGTACTTC. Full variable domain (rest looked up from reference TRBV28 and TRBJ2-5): DVKVTQSSRYLVKRTGEKVFLECVQDMDHENMFWYRQDPGLGLRLIYFSYDVKMKEKGDIPEGYSVSREKKERFSLILESASTNQTSMYLCASSSNQPGRRWTQYFGPGTRLLVL.

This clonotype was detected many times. The CDR3, as DNA: TGTGCCAGCTCACCACAGGGGGGGAACACTGAAGCTTTCTTT. Translated, it gives CASSPQGGNTEAFF. V is TRBV18 and J is TRBJ1-1, with D possibly TRBD1 on 6 matching bases. Trimming stripped 1 base from V and 1 base from J, with 7 bases between. The CDR3 consists of 14 residues. CDR1 and CDR2 (germline): KGHSH, LQKENI.

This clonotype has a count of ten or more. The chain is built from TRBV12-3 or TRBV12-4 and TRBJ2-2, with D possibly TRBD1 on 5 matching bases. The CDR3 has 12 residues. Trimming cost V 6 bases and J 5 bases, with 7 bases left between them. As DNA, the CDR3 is TGTGCCAGCAGCTACAGGACCGGGGAGCTGTTTTTT. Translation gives CASSYRTGELFF.

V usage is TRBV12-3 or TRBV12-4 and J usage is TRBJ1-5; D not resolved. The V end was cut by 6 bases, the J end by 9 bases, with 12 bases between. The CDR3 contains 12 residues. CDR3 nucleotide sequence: TGTGCCAGCAGCCCCACGGGTGGGCCCCAGCATTTT. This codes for CASSPTGGPQHF.

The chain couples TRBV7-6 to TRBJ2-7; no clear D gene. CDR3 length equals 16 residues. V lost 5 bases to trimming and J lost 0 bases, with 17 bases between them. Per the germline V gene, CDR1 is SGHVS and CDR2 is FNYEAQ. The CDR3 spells CASSQRAGKSSYEQYF. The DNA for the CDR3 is TGTGCCAGCAGCCAACGTGCAGGAAAAAGCTCCTACGAGCAGTACTTC. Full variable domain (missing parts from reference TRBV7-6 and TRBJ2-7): GAGVSQSPRYKVTKRGQDVALRCDPISGHVSLYWYRQALGQGPEFLTYFNYEAQQDKSGLPNDRFSAERPEGSISTLTIQRTEQRDSAMYRCASSQRAGKSSYEQYFGPGTRLTVT.

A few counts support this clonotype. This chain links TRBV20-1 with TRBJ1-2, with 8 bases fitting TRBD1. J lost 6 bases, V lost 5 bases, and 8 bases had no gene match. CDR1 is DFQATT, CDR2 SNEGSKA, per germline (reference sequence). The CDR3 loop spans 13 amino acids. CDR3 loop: CSADTGGRNGYTF. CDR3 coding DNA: TGCAGTGCTGACACAGGGGGGCGGAATGGCTACACCTTC.

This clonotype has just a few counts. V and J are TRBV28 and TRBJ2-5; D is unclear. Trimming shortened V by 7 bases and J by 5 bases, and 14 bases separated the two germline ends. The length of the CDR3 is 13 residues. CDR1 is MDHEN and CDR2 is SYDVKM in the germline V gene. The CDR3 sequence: CASTLPSRETQYF. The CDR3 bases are TGTGCCAGCACCCTGCCCTCGAGGGAGACCCAGTACTTC.

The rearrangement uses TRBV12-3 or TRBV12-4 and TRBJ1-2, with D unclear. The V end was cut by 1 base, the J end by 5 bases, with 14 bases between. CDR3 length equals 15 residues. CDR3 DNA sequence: TGTGCCAGCAGTTTAGGAATGGAGGTCCCTTATGGCTACACCTTC. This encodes CASSLGMEVPYGYTF.

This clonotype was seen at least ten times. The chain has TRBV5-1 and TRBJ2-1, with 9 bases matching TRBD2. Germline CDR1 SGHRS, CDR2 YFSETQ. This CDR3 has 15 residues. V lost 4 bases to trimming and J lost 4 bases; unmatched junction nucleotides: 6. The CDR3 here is CASSNPSGDYNEQFF. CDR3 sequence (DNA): TGCGCCAGCAGCAACCCTAGCGGGGATTACAATGAGCAGTTCTTC.